This TCR beta chain was obtained from a study of cytomegalovirus exposure and HLA in healthy donors. PCR primers comprised 60 Vbeta and 13 Jbeta primers. The method was immunoSEQ multiplex PCR; TCRdb's version includes in-frame clones alone and lacks a portion of them. The sample holds some 140,000 clones, roughly 77% seen once. Study-wide findings and caveats: A few CMV-associated chains were confirmed in vitro to be specific for CMV antigens. Most subjects had HLA-A and HLA-B alleles reportedly predicted accurately by TCR beta sequences.

Concerning this clone: The antigen is not known.

With 2 bases clipped from V and 2 bases from J, the junction kept 9 bases outside the gene matches. The CDR3 spans 16 residues. Germline CDR1 is MNHEY and CDR2 is SMNVEV (reference sequence). The source material was PBMCs. The rearrangement joins TRBV27 to TRBJ2-7; 7 positions match TRBD2. The origin of this receptor is a female donor in good health and CMV-seronegative. Here the CDR3 reads CASSLALGLGAYEQYF. The CDR3 region has the DNA TGTGCCAGCAGTTTAGCATTAGGACTAGGGGCCTACGAGCAGTACTTC.